This record covers a single T cell receptor (beta chain). The antigen is not known. This sample was included in a study of long-term antiretroviral therapy in people with HIV. CDR1 is GTSNPN and CDR2 is SVGIG in the germline V gene (reference sequence). The CDR3 runs to 14 residues. The V end lost 1 base, the J end lost 0 bases, and 9 bases lay between the germline ends. The run of the v3.0 immunoSEQ assay was at survey level. This table comes from immunoSEQ multiplex PCR, and its TCRdb copy is limited to in-frame clones, with some not included. The repertoire holds thousands of clones, with around nine tenths as singletons. Study-wide results and limits: Blood obtained between about 2004 and 2018 may reflect older ART regimens. ART-treated samples gained diversity yet remained below transplant donor controls.

The chain is built from TRBV30 and TRBJ2-5; D not resolved. The specimen was unsorted PBMCs, collected 0.3 years after starting antiretroviral therapy. This receptor was taken from a woman aged 45-65 years with HIV. CDR3 sequence (DNA): TGTGCCTGGAGTGCCCAGGTATACCAAGAGACCCAGTACTTC. Residues: CAWSAQVYQETQYF.